This T cell receptor (beta chain) was retrieved from a study of T cell clonality in common variable immunodeficiency. Study conclusions and caveats: CVID subjects showed higher TCRbeta clonality than healthy controls. Common variable immunodeficiency TCR beta sequences reportedly had fewer deletions and N-nucleotide insertions.

V was clipped by 5 bases and J by 6 bases; unmatched bases: 16. Germline CDR1 and CDR2: DFQATT and SNEGSKA (reference sequence). The CDR3 runs to 16 residues. This clone was seen many times. The target antigen is unknown. The missing CDR3 end, 3 residues past where the read stops, is filled in from the germline J gene. The data were produced by immunoSEQ multiplex PCR, yet TCRdb's version contains in-frame clones alone and is incomplete. Singletons are absent from the sample, which has 17,000 or so clones. V and J are TRBV20-1 and TRBJ2-4; 7 bases agree with TRBD1. The receptor was isolated from a human donor with common variable immunodeficiency. The sequenced sample consisted of peripheral blood mononuclear cells. CDR3 DNA, as far as it was read: TGCAGTGCTGAACCCCTACAGGGGCGATCCAGAAACATT. Protein: CSAEPLQGRSRNI. The full-length CDR3 reads as CSAEPLQGRSRNIQYF.